What follows is one T cell receptor beta chain and its context. Its antigen is currently not known. Qualities for individual bases were not recorded, and no much larger clone is one base off. TCR CDR3 regions were amplified from genomic DNA by multiplex PCR using the deep immunoSEQ assay. Extracted genomic DNA from each cell subset was distributed evenly across all wells of several immunoSEQ 96-well plates, and each plate was treated as a replicate. For sorted subsets, 200 to 250 ng genomic DNA, equal to 30,000 to 35,000 T cell genomes, was loaded into each replicate PCR. Purified libraries were quantified with a Qubit 3.0 fluorometer, sized on a Bioanalyzer 2100, and re-quantified with the KAPA Library Quantification kit. Each immunoSEQ 96-well plate was sequenced on its own single-read 150-cycle Illumina NextSeq 550 flow cell. As for the authors' bioinformatics: Because only junctional sequences without quality scores were contained in the immunoSEQ output, filtering matching that applied to full-length reads could not be performed. To assign V/J genes and CDR3, sequences were annotated against IMGT germline references using PyIR, a Python wrapper for IgBLAST v1.9. Any read was removed if the V/J assignment was weak (E-value above 1e-6), the CDR3 was missing, or the read contained stop codons, out-of-frame junctions, or ambiguous translated residues. V3J clonotypes were defined as sequences sharing the same inferred V gene, J gene, and CDR3 amino acid sequence. Percentage overlap between repertoires was computed as shared unique clonotypes divided by the size of the smaller repertoire. Three approaches were used to assess repertoire richness: RTK rarefaction, the Chao1 estimator, and Recon v2.1 estimates of unobserved clonotypes. For all TCRbeta clonotypes obtained by the gDNA method from four donors, generation probabilities were computed with OLGA. Held by TCRdb, this immuneACCESS table contains in-frame sequences only and omits some clones. Under half of the omission traces to an unresolved V gene where checked; the cause of the rest is unknown. V, J and clone size derive from that table, while D and trimming were established from the DNA sequence. The sample records around 980,000 clones, around 78% of which are singletons. 0.5% to 0.65% of the sample lies in the top ten.

The donors were healthy, HIV-negative adults with no recently reported acute infections or vaccinations. Only Caucasian adults living in Nashville, Tennessee, USA were represented among the donors. Magnetic negative selection was used to enrich CD4+ T cells, after which naive cells were positively selected on CD45RA and the negative fraction became the memory subset. Blood was collected by leukapheresis, and PBMCs were isolated by Ficoll-Histopaque density gradient centrifugation and then cryopreserved in liquid nitrogen vapor phase. Analytical flow cytometry was used to check the purity and quantity of every magnetically sorted T cell population. Genomic DNA was isolated from every sorted fraction and measured by UV absorbance on a Nanodrop 2000c. The sample is drawn from a study of shared clonotypes between healthy human individuals (dated by TCRdb to the early 2020s). About the study as a whole: The cohort included three men and a couple of women between 18 and 49 years of age. For each donor, CD4 naive and CD4 memory were each run on three plates, CD8 naive on two plates, and CD8 memory on one plate. To estimate repertoire size and how much clonotypes are shared between individuals, the study performed deep sequencing of blood TCR repertoires from roughly five healthy adults. Different laboratories and diverse techniques were used to prepare libraries and sequence TCR repertoires, to increase sequencing depth and limit assay-specific biases. Per donor, leukapheresis produced somewhere between about 0.8 and 9 billion PBMCs.

V is clipped by 2 bases and J by 7 bases, and the sequence between their germline boundaries is 11 bases long. There are 12 amino acids in the CDR3, from cysteine to phenylalanine inclusive. The retained sequence is limited to the CDR3, 36 bases, with the frame set at the first base. CDR1 and CDR2 (GTSNPN, SVGIG) derive from the germline V gene (reference sequence). General conclusions and limits of the study: Based on pairwise subsampling, the degree of clonotype sharing among donors was expected to be affected by sequencing depth. Sampling was restricted to blood, and TCR repertoires in tissue are likely to differ from TCR repertoires in blood. Rarefaction of sorted-subset datasets indicated incomplete sequencing despite the large sequencing depth. Higher generation probabilities were observed for clonotypes shared by all four sorted-subset donors than for non-shared clonotypes. Because the study included a small number of donors, the genetic and exposure-history diversity represented was limited. When a handful of donors were compared, the shared fraction of clonotypes was approximately 5% for naive CD4, over 3% for naive CD8, 2% to 2.5% for memory CD4, and less than 0.45% for memory CD8. Naive subsets generally had larger estimated clonotype richness than memory subsets did.

The chain uses TRBV30 and TRBJ1-2; possibly the D gene is TRBD1, per 5 matching bases. This TCR came from a man between 18 and 35 years old in good health. Some clones in this sample may be carry-over from other donors' samples. The material sequenced was memory CD4+ T cells from PBMCs. This specimen's cell subset or site label, interpreted: CD45RA-negative fraction. For the CDR3, the sequence is CAWSWGYGGYTF. In nucleotides, the sequence is TGTGCCTGGAGTTGGGGGTATGGTGGCTACACCTTC.